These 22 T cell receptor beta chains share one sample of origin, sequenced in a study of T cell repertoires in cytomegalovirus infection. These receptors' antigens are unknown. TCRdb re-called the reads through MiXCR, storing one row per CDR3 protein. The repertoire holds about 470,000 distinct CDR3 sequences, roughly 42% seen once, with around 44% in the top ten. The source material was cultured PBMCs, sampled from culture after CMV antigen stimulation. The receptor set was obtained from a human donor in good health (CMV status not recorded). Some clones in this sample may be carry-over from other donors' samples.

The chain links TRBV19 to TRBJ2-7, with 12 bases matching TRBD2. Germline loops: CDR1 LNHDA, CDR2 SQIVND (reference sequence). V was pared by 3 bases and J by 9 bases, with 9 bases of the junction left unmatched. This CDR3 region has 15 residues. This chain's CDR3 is CASSIRTSGIRLQYF. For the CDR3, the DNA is TGTGCCAGTAGTATCAGGACTAGCGGGATCCGACTGCAGTACTTC.

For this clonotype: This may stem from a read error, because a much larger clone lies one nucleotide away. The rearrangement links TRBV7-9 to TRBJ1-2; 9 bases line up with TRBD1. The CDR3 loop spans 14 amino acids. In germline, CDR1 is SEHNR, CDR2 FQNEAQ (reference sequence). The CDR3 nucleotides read TGTGCCAACAGCACGGGACAGGGCGGCTATGGCTACACCTTC. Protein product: CANSTGQGGYGYTF.

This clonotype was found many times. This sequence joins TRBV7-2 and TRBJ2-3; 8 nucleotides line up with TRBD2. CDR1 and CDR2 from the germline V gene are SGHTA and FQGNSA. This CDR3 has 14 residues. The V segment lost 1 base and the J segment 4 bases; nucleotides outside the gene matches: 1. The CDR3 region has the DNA TGTGCCAGCAGCTTAGGAGCGGGGGCAGATACGCAGTATTTT. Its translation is CASSLGAGADTQYF.

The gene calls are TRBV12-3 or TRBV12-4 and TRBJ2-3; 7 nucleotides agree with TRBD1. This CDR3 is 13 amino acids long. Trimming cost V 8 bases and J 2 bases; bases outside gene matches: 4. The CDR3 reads CASAGTVTDTQYF. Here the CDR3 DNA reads TGTGCCAGCGCCGGGACAGTCACAGATACGCAGTATTTT.

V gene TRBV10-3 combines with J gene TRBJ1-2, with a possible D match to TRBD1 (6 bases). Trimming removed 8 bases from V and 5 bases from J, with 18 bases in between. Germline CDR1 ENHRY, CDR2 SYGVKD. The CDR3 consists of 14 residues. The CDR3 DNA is TGTGCCATCTACCAAGAGGGGGAAGGGTATGGCTACACCTTC. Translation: CAIYQEGEGYGYTF.

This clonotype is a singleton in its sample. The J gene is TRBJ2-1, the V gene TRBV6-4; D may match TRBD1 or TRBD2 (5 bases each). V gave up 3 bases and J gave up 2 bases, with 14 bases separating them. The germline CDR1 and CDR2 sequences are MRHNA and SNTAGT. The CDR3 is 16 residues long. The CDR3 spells CASSEEGTPPYNEQFF. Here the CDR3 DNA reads TGTGCCAGCAGTGAAGAAGGGACGCCCCCCTACAATGAGCAGTTCTTC.

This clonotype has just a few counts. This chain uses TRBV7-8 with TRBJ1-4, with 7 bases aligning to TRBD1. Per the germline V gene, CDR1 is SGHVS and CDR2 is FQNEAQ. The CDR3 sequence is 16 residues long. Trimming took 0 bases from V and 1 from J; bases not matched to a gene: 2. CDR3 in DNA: TGTGCCAGCAGCTTAGCCAGGGGGGGAACTAATGAAAAACTGTTTTTT. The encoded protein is CASSLARGGTNEKLFF.

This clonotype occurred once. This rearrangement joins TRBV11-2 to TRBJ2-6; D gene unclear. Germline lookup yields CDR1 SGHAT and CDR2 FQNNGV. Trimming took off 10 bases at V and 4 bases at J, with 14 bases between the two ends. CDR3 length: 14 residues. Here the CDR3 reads CATGRSQGANVLTF. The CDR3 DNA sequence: TGTGCCACCGGTAGGAGTCAGGGGGCCAACGTCCTGACTTTC.

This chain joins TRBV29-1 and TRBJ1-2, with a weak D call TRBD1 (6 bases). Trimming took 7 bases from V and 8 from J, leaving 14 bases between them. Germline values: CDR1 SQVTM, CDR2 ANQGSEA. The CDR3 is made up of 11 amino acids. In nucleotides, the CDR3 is TGCAGCGCCACCAGGGGCTTCGGCTACACCTTC. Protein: CSATRGFGYTF.

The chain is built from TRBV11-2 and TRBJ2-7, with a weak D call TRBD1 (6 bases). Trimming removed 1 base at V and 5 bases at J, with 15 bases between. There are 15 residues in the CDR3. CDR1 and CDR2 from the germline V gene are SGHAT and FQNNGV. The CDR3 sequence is CASSLVGQIPDEQYF. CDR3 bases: TGTGCCAGCAGCTTAGTAGGACAGATCCCCGACGAGCAGTACTTC.

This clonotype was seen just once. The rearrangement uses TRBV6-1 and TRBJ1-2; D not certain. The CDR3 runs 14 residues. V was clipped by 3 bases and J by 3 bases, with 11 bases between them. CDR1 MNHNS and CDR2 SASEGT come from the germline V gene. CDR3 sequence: CASSDGPQDYGYTF. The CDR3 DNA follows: TGTGCCAGCAGTGACGGGCCCCAGGACTATGGCTACACCTTC.

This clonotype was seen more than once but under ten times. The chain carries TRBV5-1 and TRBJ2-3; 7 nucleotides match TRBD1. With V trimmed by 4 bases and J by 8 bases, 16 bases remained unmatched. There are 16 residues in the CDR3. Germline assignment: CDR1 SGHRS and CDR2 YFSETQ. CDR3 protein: CASSDRVGMNQATQYF. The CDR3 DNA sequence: TGCGCCAGCAGCGACAGGGTCGGCATGAATCAGGCTACGCAGTATTTT.

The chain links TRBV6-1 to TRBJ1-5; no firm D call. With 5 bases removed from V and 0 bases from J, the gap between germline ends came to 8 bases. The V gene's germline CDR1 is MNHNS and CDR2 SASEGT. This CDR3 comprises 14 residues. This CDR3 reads CASSYLLSNQPQHF. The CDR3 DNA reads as TGTGCCAGCAGTTACCTCCTTAGCAATCAGCCCCAGCATTTT.

This chain's CDR3 is CASSISVGTDTQYF. CDR3 bases: TGTGCCAGTAGTATAAGTGTCGGCACAGATACGCAGTATTTT. The rearrangement uses TRBV19 and TRBJ2-3; no definite D call. The ends were cut back, 2 bases at V and 1 base at J, with 7 bases in the middle. The CDR3 is 14 amino acids. Germline V gene data show CDR1 as LNHDA and CDR2 as SQIVND (reference sequence).

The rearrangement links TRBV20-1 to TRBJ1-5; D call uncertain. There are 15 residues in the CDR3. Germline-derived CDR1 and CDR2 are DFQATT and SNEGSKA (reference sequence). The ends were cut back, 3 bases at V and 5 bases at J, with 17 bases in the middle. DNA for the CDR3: TGCAGTGCTAGCTTCGGTGGCAGGCCAGATCAGCCCCAGCATTTT. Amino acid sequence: CSASFGGRPDQPQHF.

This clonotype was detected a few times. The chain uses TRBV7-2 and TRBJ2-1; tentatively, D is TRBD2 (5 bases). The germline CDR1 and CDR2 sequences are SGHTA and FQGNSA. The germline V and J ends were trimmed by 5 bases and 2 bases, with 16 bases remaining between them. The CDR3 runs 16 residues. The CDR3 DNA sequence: TGTGCCAGCAGCGCCCAGACTATCCCCCCCTACAATGAGCAGTTCTTC. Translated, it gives CASSAQTIPPYNEQFF.

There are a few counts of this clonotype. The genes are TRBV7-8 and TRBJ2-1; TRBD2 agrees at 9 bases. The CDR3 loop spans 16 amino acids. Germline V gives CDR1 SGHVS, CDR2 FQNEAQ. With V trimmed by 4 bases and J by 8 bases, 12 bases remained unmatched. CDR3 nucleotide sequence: TGTGCCAGCAGCTCCCTCGGGGCTAGCGGGACTCATGAGCAGTTCTTC. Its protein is CASSSLGASGTHEQFF.

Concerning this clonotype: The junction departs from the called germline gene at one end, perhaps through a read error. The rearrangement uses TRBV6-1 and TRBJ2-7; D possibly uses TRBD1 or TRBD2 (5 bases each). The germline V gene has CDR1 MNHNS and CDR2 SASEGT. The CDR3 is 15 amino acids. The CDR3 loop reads CASCEGTSNSYEQYF. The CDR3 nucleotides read TGTGCCAGCTGTGAAGGGACGTCAAACTCCTACGAGCAGTACTTC.

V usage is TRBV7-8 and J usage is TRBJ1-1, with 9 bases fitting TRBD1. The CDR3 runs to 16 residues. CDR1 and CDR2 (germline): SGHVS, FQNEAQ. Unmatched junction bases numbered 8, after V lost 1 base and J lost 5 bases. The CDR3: CASSLVRYRGLTEAFF. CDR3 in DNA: TGTGCCAGCAGCTTAGTCAGGTACAGGGGGCTGACTGAAGCTTTCTTT.

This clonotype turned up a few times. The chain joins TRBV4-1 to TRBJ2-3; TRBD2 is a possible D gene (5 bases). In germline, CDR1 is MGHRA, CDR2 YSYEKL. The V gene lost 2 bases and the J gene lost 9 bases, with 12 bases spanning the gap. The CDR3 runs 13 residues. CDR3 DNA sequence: TGCGCCAGCAGCCAATCGGGGAGTTGGACGCAGTATTTT. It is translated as CASSQSGSWTQYF.

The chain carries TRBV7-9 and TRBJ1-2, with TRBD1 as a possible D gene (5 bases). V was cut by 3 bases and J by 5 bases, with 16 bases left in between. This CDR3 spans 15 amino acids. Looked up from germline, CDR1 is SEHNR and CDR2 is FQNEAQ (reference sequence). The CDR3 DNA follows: TGTGCCAGCAGCTTCGAAGGGACGATGGGATATGGCTACACCTTC. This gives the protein CASSFEGTMGYGYTF.

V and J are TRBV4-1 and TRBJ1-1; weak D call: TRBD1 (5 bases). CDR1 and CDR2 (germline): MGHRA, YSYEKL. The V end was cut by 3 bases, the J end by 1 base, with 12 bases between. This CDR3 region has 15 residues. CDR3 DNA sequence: TGCGCCAGCAGCCACCCAACGGGGGGGAACACTGAAGCTTTCTTT. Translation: CASSHPTGGNTEAFF.